Following are 8 T cell receptor beta chains from one sample sequenced in a study of Ad26.COV2.S vaccination and SARS-CoV-2 variants. The treatment denotes: roughly 19 received Ad26.COV2.S at low or high dose, single or two shots; several received placebo; per-sample allocation not given. On day 63 after the first injection, vaccine and placebo recipients gave samples. Here immunoSEQ multiplex PCR was the method, and the copy in TCRdb shows in-frame clones only, minus some. The sample comprises approximately 480,000 clones, around nine tenths of which are singletons, and about 13% rests with the top ten. The sample here was peripheral blood, taken in a trial of Ad26.COV2.S vaccine versus placebo. These receptors all come from a person between 18 and 65 years old who received the Ad26.COV2.S COVID-19 vaccine or a placebo.

The chain is built from TRBV11-2 and TRBJ2-5; the D gene is possibly TRBD1 (5 bases). The CDR3 totals 15 residues. Germline-derived CDR1 and CDR2 are SGHAT and FQNNGV. Between the trimmed V and J ends, which lost 2 bases and 2 bases, there was a span of 12 bases. For the CDR3, the DNA is TGTGCCAGCAGCTTATATGGGGCTGAACAAGAGACCCAGTACTTC. This gives the protein CASSLYGAEQETQYF.

The chain employs TRBV4-3 and TRBJ1-4; D gene ambiguous. CDR3 length equals 15 residues. The V gene lost 3 bases and the J gene lost 5 bases, with 13 bases spanning the gap. Germline V gene lookup returns CDR1 LGHNA and CDR2 YSLEER. DNA for the CDR3: TGCGCCAGCAGCCAGGTCGTGAACGGAAATGAAAAACTGTTTTTT. Translating gives CASSQVVNGNEKLFF.

The rearrangement links TRBV6-5 to TRBJ1-2; 7 bases agree with TRBD1. This CDR3 is built from 13 residues. V lost 10 bases, J lost 2 bases, and 7 bases stayed unmatched. Germline CDR1 and CDR2: MNHEY and SVGAGI. The chain's CDR3 is CAIRRTGNYGYTF. In DNA, the CDR3 is TGTGCCATACGAAGGACAGGCAACTATGGCTACACCTTC.

The chain recombines TRBV7-9 with TRBJ2-1; 10 bases agree with TRBD2. The CDR3 length is 17 residues. After removal of 5 bases from V and 7 bases from J, the junction contained 14 bases not matched to a gene. Germline V lookup: CDR1 SEHNR, CDR2 FQNEAQ (reference sequence). This CDR3 reads CASSQYSSGRAANEQFF. Written as DNA, the CDR3 is TGTGCCAGCAGCCAATATTCGAGCGGGAGGGCCGCTAATGAGCAGTTCTTC.

This rearrangement joins TRBV28 to TRBJ2-7; possible D gene TRBD1, 7 bases. The CDR3 length is 14 residues. Trimming stripped 7 bases from V and 7 bases from J, with 20 bases between. The germline V gene encodes CDR1 MDHEN and CDR2 SYDVKM. The CDR3 DNA reads TGTGCCAGCACCCCAGGGGGGTTGGTGTTTGAGCAGTACTTC. Amino acids: CASTPGGLVFEQYF.

The chain employs TRBV28 and TRBJ2-1, with D possibly being TRBD2 (5 bases). In germline, CDR1 is MDHEN, CDR2 SYDVKM. CDR3 length: 15 amino acids. Trimming took off 8 bases at V and 4 bases at J, with 18 bases between the two ends. CDR3 DNA: TGTGCCAGCTCCTATCCCGGTCGAGGGTACAATGAGCAGTTCTTC. This codes for CASSYPGRGYNEQFF. Full variable domain (outside the CDR3, taken from reference TRBV28 and TRBJ2-1): DVKVTQSSRYLVKRTGEKVFLECVQDMDHENMFWYRQDPGLGLRLIYFSYDVKMKEKGDIPEGYSVSREKKERFSLILESASTNQTSMYLCASSYPGRGYNEQFFGPGTRLTVL.

The chain links TRBV15 to TRBJ2-5, with a weak D call TRBD1 (6 bases). CDR1 is LNHNV and CDR2 is YYDKDF in the germline V gene (reference sequence). V was cut by 4 bases and J by 1 base, with 16 bases left in between. This CDR3 has 16 residues. CDR3 sequence reads: CATSIKGVLGQETQYF. The CDR3 nucleotides read TGTGCCACCAGCATTAAGGGGGTTTTGGGCCAAGAGACCCAGTACTTC. Variable domain in full (rest from reference TRBV15 and TRBJ2-5): DAMVIQNPRYQVTQFGKPVTLSCSQTLNHNVMYWYQQKSSQAPKLLFHYYDKDFNNEADTPDNFQSRRPNTSFCFLDIRSPGLGDTAMYLCATSIKGVLGQETQYFGPGTRLLVL.

The rearrangement uses TRBV7-2 and TRBJ2-7, with 8 bases matching TRBD1. Germline lookup yields CDR1 SGHTA and CDR2 FQGNSA. The CDR3 sequence is 14 residues long. V lost 3 bases to trimming and J lost 0 bases; unmatched junction nucleotides: 1. The chain's CDR3 is CASSFTGGSYEQYF. The CDR3, as DNA: TGTGCCAGCAGCTTTACAGGGGGCTCCTACGAGCAGTACTTC.